This T cell receptor beta chain was captured by sequencing in a study of graft-versus-host responses after intestinal transplantation. About the research overall: Each transplant was multivisceral, liver-intestinal, or isolated intestinal. Each patient got anti-thymocyte globulin induction, then tacrolimus and steroids for around three years.

The ends lost 4 bases at V and 8 bases at J; junction bases unmatched: 4. Germline values: CDR1 MNHNS, CDR2 SASEGT. CDR3 length equals 14 residues. Clones were sequenced by immunoSEQ multiplex PCR, and TCRdb holds only the in-frame ones, with some missing. This sample has under 80,000 clones; about 92% occur once, and the top ten carry roughly 0.72%. Concerning this clone itself: Its antigen is currently unknown.

Study-level results: Detected in recipient marrow were GvH clones, some of which were first observed in ileum or blood.

The material sequenced was PBMCs, taken 98 days after intestinal transplantation. The TCR sequence derives from a human patient who received an intestinal transplant, so some T cells may come from the graft donor. The V call is TRBV6-1, the J call TRBJ2-1; 11 bases are a match to TRBD2. As DNA, the CDR3 is TGTGCCAGCAGTGCCCTAGCGGGGGGCTATGAGCAGTTCTTC. It specifies CASSALAGGYEQFF.